These T cell receptor beta chains were read from a single sample in a study of regulatory T cells in long-lasting Graves disease. TCRdb passed the multiplex PCR reads through MiXCR, listing each CDR3 protein once. The sample has under 450,000 distinct CDR3 sequences; around 20% are singletons. The sample here was peripheral blood mononuclear cells (PBMCs), taken when the disease was refractory, from a patient treated with antithyroid drugs. These receptors were taken from a female donor with Graves disease. Both conserved end residues are part of each CDR3. Fields, in order: clone size, J gene, V gene, D gene, CDR3 DNA, CDR3 protein. The D gene is left open where the match is weak. Size is stated for part of the rows, as once, few or many counts, or as a class when the clone is expanded.

>few|TRBJ2-7|TRBV2|-
TGTGCCAGCAGTGAAATCCAAGGGGTCGAGCAGTACTTC
CASSEIQGVEQYF
>-|TRBJ2-7|TRBV7-8|TRBD2
TGTGCCAGCAGCTTAGCGCTGGGAACGGGAGGGCCTGGGGAGCAGTACTTC
CASSLALGTGGPGEQYF
>many|TRBJ1-5|TRBV7-8|-
TGTGCCAGCAGCCCCTGGGACCGCCTCAATCAGCCCCAGCATTTT
CASSPWDRLNQPQHF
>many|TRBJ2-5|TRBV20-1|-
TGCAGTGCTAGAGTTGTGGTAACAGAGACCCAGTACTTC
CSARVVVTETQYF
>-|TRBJ2-3|TRBV19|-
TGTGCCAGTAGTATACGGCAGGGAGGCGCAGATACGCAGTATTTT
CASSIRQGGADTQYF
>many|TRBJ2-7|TRBV28|TRBD2
TGTGCCAGCCTTCAATCCGGGAGGGACGAGCAGTACTTC
CASLQSGRDEQYF
>many|TRBJ2-5|TRBV11-2|TRBD2
TGTGCCAGCAGCTTAGGACTAGCGACTAAGGGTGAGACCCAGTACTTC
CASSLGLATKGETQYF
>once|TRBJ1-4|TRBV3-1|-
TGTGCCAGCAGCCAAGGGACCTTGAGGGAAAAACTGTTTTTT
CASSQGTLREKLFF
>-|TRBJ2-6|TRBV30|-
TGTGCCTGGAGTGTAAGGCGCTCTGGGGCCAACGTCCTGACTTTC
CAWSVRRSGANVLTF
>many|TRBJ1-2|TRBV6-5|-
TGTGCCAGCAGTTCTGGCAGGGTCTATGGCTACACCTTC
CASSSGRVYGYTF
>-|TRBJ2-3|TRBV27|-
TGTGCCAGCAGTTTAACCCCCACAGATACGCAGTATTTT
CASSLTPTDTQYF
>few|TRBJ2-7|TRBV7-2|-
TGTGCCAGCAGCCCAGGTCTGGACACGTCCTACGAGCAGTACTTC
CASSPGLDTSYEQYF
>few|TRBJ2-2|TRBV24-1|-
TGTGCCACCAGTGCCGTCAAGCTTCCCGGGGAGCTGTTTTTT
CATSAVKLPGELFF
>-|TRBJ2-7|TRBV7-2|TRBD2
TGTGCCAGCAGCCGCCTCACTAGCGGGAGTTACTCCTACGAGCAGTACTTC
CASSRLTSGSYSYEQYF
>many|TRBJ2-6|TRBV7-2|TRBD1
TGTGCCAGCAGTTTTCACCTCCCGGGACAGGTTCCCTCTGGGGCCAACGTCCTGACTTTC
CASSFHLPGQVPSGANVLTF
>many|TRBJ2-7|TRBV6-1|TRBD2
TGTGCCAGCAGGCCCGGCCCTAGCGGCACCTACGAGCAGTACTTC
CASRPGPSGTYEQYF
>many|TRBJ1-1|TRBV28|-
TGTGCCAGCACGCCCGGGAGGTTGAACACTGAAGCTTTCTTT
CASTPGRLNTEAFF
>many|TRBJ1-4|TRBV7-2|TRBD1
TGTGCCAGCAGCCAGCGACAGGGGAAGGGACTGTTTTTT
CASSQRQGKGLFF
>few|TRBJ2-7|TRBV6-5|-
TGTGCCAGCAGTTACTCTGGAAAATCCTACGAGCAGTACTTC
CASSYSGKSYEQYF
>few|TRBJ2-2|TRBV14|TRBD2
TGTGCCAGCAGCCAAGATTGGTTGTGGACTAGCGGGATATCAGGGGAGCTGTTTTTT
CASSQDWLWTSGISGELFF
>-|TRBJ1-4|TRBV25-1|-
TGTGCCAGCGGGGCACCGCTAAAGGGGAGTGAAAAACTGTTTTTT
CASGAPLKGSEKLFF
>few|TRBJ1-5|TRBV30|TRBD1
TGTGCCTGGAGAGAACAGGGGGCGACCAATCAGCCCCAGCATTTT
CAWREQGATNQPQHF
>few|TRBJ2-7|TRBV20-1|-
TGCAGTGCTAGAGATAACAGGATCTACGAGCAGTACTTC
CSARDNRIYEQYF
>-|TRBJ2-2|TRBV2|TRBD1
TGTGCCAGCAGTGGGCACACAGGGGCCGGGGAGCTGTTTTTT
CASSGHTGAGELFF
>few|TRBJ2-5|TRBV4-2|-
TGTGCCAGCAGCCCAGGGACCCTGGGGGGCCAAGAGACCCAGTACTTC
CASSPGTLGGQETQYF
>-|TRBJ2-7|TRBV20-1|TRBD2
TGCAGTGCAAAAATAGCGGGAGGAGAGACCTACGAGCAGTACTTC
CSAKIAGGETYEQYF
>-|TRBJ1-4|TRBV6-2/TRBV6-3|-
TGTGCCAGCAGAGGCATGGATAGACCAGAAAAACTGTTTTTT
CASRGMDRPEKLFF
>-|TRBJ1-3|TRBV6-2/TRBV6-3|-
TGTGCCAGCAGTTACTGGCAAGTCAGGGGTGCATCTGGAAACACCATATATTTT
CASSYWQVRGASGNTIYF
>-|TRBJ2-1|TRBV7-2|TRBD2
TGTGCCAGCAGCTTAGTTGTCGGGAGGGCCATCTACAATGAGCAGTTCTTC
CASSLVVGRAIYNEQFF
>-|TRBJ2-7|TRBV30|TRBD2
TGTGCCTGGCGTCTAGCGGGAGTAAACGAGCAGTACTTC
CAWRLAGVNEQYF
>many|TRBJ1-2|TRBV2|-
TGTGCCAGCAACGTACAGAGTACCTCCTTATATGGCTACACCTTC
CASNVQSTSLYGYTF
>-|TRBJ2-2|TRBV14|TRBD1
TGTGCCAGCAGCCACATGCCGGGACAGGGATCGACCGGGGAGCTGTTTTTT
CASSHMPGQGSTGELFF
>-|TRBJ2-1|TRBV30|TRBD2
TGTGCCTGGAGTACCGGGAGGGCCTCCTACAATGAGCAGTTCTTC
CAWSTGRASYNEQFF
>many|TRBJ2-7|TRBV19|TRBD2
TGTGCCAGTAGACTAGCGGGAGTATCATCCTACGAGCAGTACTTC
CASRLAGVSSYEQYF
>few|TRBJ1-4|TRBV20-1|TRBD1
TGCAGTGCTAGAGCCACGACAGGGGGGTATGAAAAACTGTTTTTT
CSARATTGGYEKLFF
>few|TRBJ2-7|TRBV7-9|-
TGTGCCAGCAGCTTAGAAGACATCGAGCAGTACTTC
CASSLEDIEQYF
>many|TRBJ1-2|TRBV5-1|-
TGCGCCAGCAGCTCTCAGGGAGATGGCTACACCTTC
CASSSQGDGYTF
>few|TRBJ1-1|TRBV5-1|-
TGCGCCAGCAGCTTGGCAGGGGTCTTTACTGAAGCTTTCTTT
CASSLAGVFTEAFF
>many|TRBJ2-5|TRBV2|TRBD2
TGTGCCAGCAGTGAAGCCGAGACTAGCGGGAGTGATCGAGAGACCCAGTACTTC
CASSEAETSGSDRETQYF
>few|TRBJ2-7|TRBV6-2/TRBV6-3|TRBD2
TGTGCCAGCAGTTACTCCCTAGCGGCCTCCTACGAGCAGTACTTC
CASSYSLAASYEQYF
>many|TRBJ1-5|TRBV19|-
TGTGCCAGTAGTATCTCCCAGGGAAATCAGCCCCAGCATTTT
CASSISQGNQPQHF
>few|TRBJ1-2|TRBV27|TRBD1
TGTGCCAGCAGTCGACAGGGAGGTACCTATGGCTACACCTTC
CASSRQGGTYGYTF
>many|TRBJ1-2|TRBV28|TRBD1
TGTGCCAGCAGTTTATATTGGTCGACAGGGCTCCTTGACCCTAACTATGGCTACACCTTC
CASSLYWSTGLLDPNYGYTF
>few|TRBJ2-7|TRBV5-4|TRBD1
TGTGCCAGCAGCTCCCTCACGGGACAGGGCTCCTACGAGCAGTACTTC
CASSSLTGQGSYEQYF
>-|TRBJ2-3|TRBV24-1|-
TGTGCCACCAGTGATTCTAGGGACTCCTTCCAATCAGATACGCAGTATTTT
CATSDSRDSFQSDTQYF
>once|TRBJ2-1|TRBV15|-
TGTGCCACCAGCAGGGACACTTTGGGGAGATACAATGAGCAGTTCTTC
CATSRDTLGRYNEQFF
>few|TRBJ1-2|TRBV30|-
TGTGCCTGGAGTAGGGACCAAAACTATGGCTACACCTTC
CAWSRDQNYGYTF
>-|TRBJ1-5|TRBV30|-
TGTGCCTGGAGTGTGAAAGGGTGGGGTCAGCCCCAGCATTTT
CAWSVKGWGQPQHF
>-|TRBJ2-7|TRBV10-3|TRBD1
TGTGCCATCAGTCAGGACAGGGGACTCGGGTACGAGCAGTACTTC
CAISQDRGLGYEQYF
>few|TRBJ2-4|TRBV12-3/TRBV12-4|TRBD2
TGTGCCAGCACCAAGGGACTAGCGGGAGGGCCGGTGACCAAAAACATTCAGTACTTC
CASTKGLAGGPVTKNIQYF
>-|TRBJ2-5|TRBV30|-
TGTGCCTGGAGTCAGGGGGAGACCCAGTACTTC
CAWSQGETQYF
>-|TRBJ1-6|TRBV30|-
TGTGCCTGGAATATTGAGGGACCCTATTCACCCCTCCACTTT
CAWNIEGPYSPLHF
>-|TRBJ1-5|TRBV24-1|-
TGTGCCACCAGTACAAGCAATAGCAATCAGCCCCAGCATTTT
CATSTSNSNQPQHF
>-|TRBJ2-7|TRBV30|TRBD2
TGTGCCTGGAGTGCCCCCTTGGGACTAGCGGCGTCGCGAGAGCAGTACTTC
CAWSAPLGLAASREQYF